This T cell receptor (beta chain) originates from a study of blood T cell repertoires in COVID-19. Study details: COVID-19 samples, acute and convalescent, were from the United States, Italy and Spain.

In germline, CDR1 is ENHRY, CDR2 SYGVKD. The V gene end was trimmed by 0 bases and the J gene end by 6 bases; junction bases not matched to a gene: 12. CDR3 length: 17 residues. In assigning cohorts, the study relied on participant-reported clinical history. Here immunoSEQ multiplex PCR was the method, and the copy in TCRdb shows in-frame clones only, minus some. Here the sample spans 150,000 or so clones, more than 85% being singletons. This chain links TRBV10-3 with TRBJ2-7; 9 bases are shared with TRBD2. Input material: PBMCs or T cells enriched from blood (not recorded which). The source of this sequence is a human donor with acute COVID-19. The donor label of this sample is uncertain. The CDR3 is CAISESVGLAGISEQYF. CDR3 in DNA: TGTGCCATCAGTGAGTCTGTAGGGCTAGCGGGGATTAGCGAGCAGTACTTC.